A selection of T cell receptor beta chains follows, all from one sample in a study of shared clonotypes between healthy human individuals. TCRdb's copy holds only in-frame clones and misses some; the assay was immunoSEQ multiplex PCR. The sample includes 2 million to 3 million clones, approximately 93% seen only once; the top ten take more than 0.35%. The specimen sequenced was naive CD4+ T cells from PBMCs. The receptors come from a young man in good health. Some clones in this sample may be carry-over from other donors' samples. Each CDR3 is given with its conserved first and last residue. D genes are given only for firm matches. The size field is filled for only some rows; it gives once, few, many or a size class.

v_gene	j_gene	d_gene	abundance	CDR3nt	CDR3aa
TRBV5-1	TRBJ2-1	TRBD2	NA	TGCGCCAGCAGCTCGGGACTAGCGGGAGGTCTCTACAATGAGCAGTTCTTC	CASSSGLAGGLYNEQFF
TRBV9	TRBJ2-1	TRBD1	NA	TGTGCCAGCAGCCCGGGACAGGGGACATATGAGCAGTTCTTC	CASSPGQGTYEQFF
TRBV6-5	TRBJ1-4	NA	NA	TGTGCCAGCAGTAAAGGGGGAAAACTGTTTTTT	CASSKGGKLFF
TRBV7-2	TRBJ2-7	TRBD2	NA	TGTGCCAGCAGCAGACGGGAGGGCTACGAGCAGTACTTC	CASSRREGYEQYF
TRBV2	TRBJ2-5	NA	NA	TGTGCCAGCAGTGACCAACCACCGGGACACCAGTACTTC	CASSDQPPGHQYF
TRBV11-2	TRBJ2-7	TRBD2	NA	TGTGCCAGCAGCTTAGTGATAGCGGGAGACTACGAGCAGTACTTC	CASSLVIAGDYEQYF
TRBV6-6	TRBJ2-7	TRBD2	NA	TGTGCCAGCAGGGGGGGCACTAGCGGCACCTACGAGCAGTACTTC	CASRGGTSGTYEQYF
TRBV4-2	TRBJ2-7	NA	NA	TGTGCCAGCAGCCAGGCCGCAACGGGGAGCTCCTACGAGCAGTACTTC	CASSQAATGSSYEQYF
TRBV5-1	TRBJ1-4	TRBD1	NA	TGCGCCAGCAGCTCCATGTGGGACAGGGCTAATGAAAAACTGTTTTTT	CASSSMWDRANEKLFF
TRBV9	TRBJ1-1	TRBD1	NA	TGTGCCAGCAGCCCAAGGACAGGGCGTTCAGGCACTGAAGCTTTCTTT	CASSPRTGRSGTEAFF
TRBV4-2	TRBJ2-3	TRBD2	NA	TGTGCCAGCAGCCAAGAACTAGCGGGGGATACGCAGTATTTT	CASSQELAGDTQYF
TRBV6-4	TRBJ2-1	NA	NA	TGTGCCAGCAGTGAAGCCAGGGCGAGCTCCTACAATGAGCAGTTCTTC	CASSEARASSYNEQFF
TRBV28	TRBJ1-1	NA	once	TGTGCCAGCCTTTTAGACACTGAAGCTTTCTTT	CASLLDTEAFF
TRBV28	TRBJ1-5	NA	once	TGTGCCAGCAGGAGGACTGGGGCGCAGCCCCAGCATTTT	CASRRTGAQPQHF
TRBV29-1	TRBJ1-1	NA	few	TGCAGCGTTGGTGGGACATTGAACACTGAAGCTTTCTTT	CSVGGTLNTEAFF
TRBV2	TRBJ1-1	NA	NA	TGTGCCAGCAGCCCACAGGGCCTTCGCACTGAAGCTTTCTTT	CASSPQGLRTEAFF
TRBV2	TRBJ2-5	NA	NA	TGTGCCAGCAGTGCCCAGGGGGAGACCCAGTACTTC	CASSAQGETQYF
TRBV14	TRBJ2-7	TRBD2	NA	TGTGCCAGCAGCCGCGCCATACTAGCGGGAGTAAGGTACGAGCAGTACTTC	CASSRAILAGVRYEQYF
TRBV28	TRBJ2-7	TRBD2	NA	TGTGCCAGCAGTTTAGGCTCTAGCGGGTACTTCCGCCCCTACGAGCAGTACTTC	CASSLGSSGYFRPYEQYF
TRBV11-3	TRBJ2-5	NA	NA	TGTGCCAGCAGCTTGGGCCGGGACGCCATTGAGACCCAGTACTTC	CASSLGRDAIETQYF
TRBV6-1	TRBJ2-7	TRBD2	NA	TGTGCCAGCAGTGCCTGGACTAGCGGGAGCTACGAGCAGTACTTC	CASSAWTSGSYEQYF
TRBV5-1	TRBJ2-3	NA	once	TGCGCCAGCAGCTTGCCTTCAGGGGATAGCACAGATACGCAGTATTTT	CASSLPSGDSTDTQYF
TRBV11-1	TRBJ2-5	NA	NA	TGTGCCAGCAGCTTAGACTTCTCGGGTCAAGAGACCCAGTACTTC	CASSLDFSGQETQYF
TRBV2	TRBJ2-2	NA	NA	TGTGCCAGCAGTGACGAGAACACCGGGGAGCTGTTTTTT	CASSDENTGELFF
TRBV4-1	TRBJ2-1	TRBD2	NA	TGCGCCAGCAGCCCCTCTCCTAGCGGGAGCTCCTACAATGAGCAGTTCTTC	CASSPSPSGSSYNEQFF
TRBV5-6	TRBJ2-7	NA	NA	TGTGCCAGCAGCCTTGAGCGCTACGAGCAGTACTTC	CASSLERYEQYF
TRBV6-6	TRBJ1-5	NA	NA	TGTGCCAGCAGTTACTCAATAGGGGTAGGTAATCAGCCCCAGCATTTT	CASSYSIGVGNQPQHF
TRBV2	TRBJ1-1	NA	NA	TGTGCCAGCAGTGAACGTTCGGCGGGAGCTTTCTTT	CASSERSAGAFF
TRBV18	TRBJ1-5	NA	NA	TGTGCCAGCTCACCACCGGGGCCCTGGAGTCAGCCCCAGCATTTT	CASSPPGPWSQPQHF
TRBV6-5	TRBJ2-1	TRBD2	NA	TGTGCCAGCAGTTACCTAGCGGGAGGGGGGAGAGATGAGCAGTTCTTC	CASSYLAGGGRDEQFF
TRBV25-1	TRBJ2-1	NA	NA	TGTGCCAGCAGTGAACTCCGCGGGGAGCATGAGCAGTTCTTC	CASSELRGEHEQFF
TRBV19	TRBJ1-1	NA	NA	TGTGCCAGTAGTATCTCGGGGGCGCCTATGAACACTGAAGCTTTCTTT	CASSISGAPMNTEAFF
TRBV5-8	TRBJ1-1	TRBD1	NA	TGTGCCAGCAGCCCACACAGGGGGCGGGGGACTGAAGCTTTCTTT	CASSPHRGRGTEAFF
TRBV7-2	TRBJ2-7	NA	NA	TGTGCCAGCAGCTTGATAAGATGGCCCTACGAGCAGTACTTC	CASSLIRWPYEQYF
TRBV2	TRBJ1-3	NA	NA	TGTGCCAGCGGCGGGGGAGTTGGAAACACCATATATTTT	CASGGGVGNTIYF
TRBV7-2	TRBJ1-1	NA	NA	TGTGCCAGCATCAGAGCCCCCAGGGAGAACACTGAAGCTTTCTTT	CASIRAPRENTEAFF
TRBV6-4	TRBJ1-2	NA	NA	TGTGCCAGCAGTCCTATGAGGGGGAGCTATGGCTACACCTTC	CASSPMRGSYGYTF
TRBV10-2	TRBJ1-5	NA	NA	TGCGCCAGCCACGACAGTCCGACCCAGCCCCAGCATTTT	CASHDSPTQPQHF
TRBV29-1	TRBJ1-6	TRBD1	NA	TGCAGCGTCACAGGGGACTCGGGGTCACCCCTCCACTTT	CSVTGDSGSPLHF
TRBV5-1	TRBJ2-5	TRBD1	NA	TGCGCCAGCAGCTTGGGGAGACAGGGCGTCTCGCACTTC	CASSLGRQGVSHF
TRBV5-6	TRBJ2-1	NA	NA	TGTGCCAGCAGCTTGTACCGCTCCTACAATGAGCAGTTCTTC	CASSLYRSYNEQFF
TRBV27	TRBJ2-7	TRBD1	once	TGTGCCAGCAGTTTACACGCCCGAGAGGGGACAGTGACCTCCTACGAGCAGTACTTC	CASSLHAREGTVTSYEQYF
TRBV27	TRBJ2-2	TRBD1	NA	TGTGCCAGCAGTGCATCCGGGACAGGAGTTCCCGGGGAGCTGTTTTTT	CASSASGTGVPGELFF
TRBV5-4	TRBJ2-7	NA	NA	TGTGCCAGCAGCCCTGGTCACTACGAGCAGTACTTC	CASSPGHYEQYF
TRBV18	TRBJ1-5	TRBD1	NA	TGTGCCAGCTCACTTCTCCAGGGGGACAATCAGCCCCAGCATTTT	CASSLLQGDNQPQHF
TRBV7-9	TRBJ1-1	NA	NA	TGTGCCAGCAGCTTAAGCACCGAAGCTTTCTTT	CASSLSTEAFF
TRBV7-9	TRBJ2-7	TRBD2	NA	TGTGCCAGCAGCTTTCCGATGGGAGGGCCGAACTACGAGCAGTACTTC	CASSFPMGGPNYEQYF
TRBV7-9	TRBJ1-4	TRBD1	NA	TGTGCCAGCAGCTTAGCACCCGGGACAGAGAATGAAAAACTGTTTTTT	CASSLAPGTENEKLFF
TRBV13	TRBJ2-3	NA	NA	TGTGCCAGCAGCTTACAGGGCGTGGGGTGGCTTGGCACAGATACGCAGTATTTT	CASSLQGVGWLGTDTQYF
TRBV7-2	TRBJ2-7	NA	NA	TGTGCCAGCAGCTTAGTCCCTTACGAGCAGTACTTC	CASSLVPYEQYF
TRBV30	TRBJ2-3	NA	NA	TGTGCCTGGGGCGGGTGGGATTCGCAGTATTTT	CAWGGWDSQYF
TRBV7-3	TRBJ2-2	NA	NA	TGTGCCAGCAGCCCCCTTCTCTCAGCTCAGGCGGAGCTGTTTTTT	CASSPLLSAQAELFF
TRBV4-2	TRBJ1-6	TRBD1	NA	TGTGCCAGCAGCCAGGCTAGACAGGGAACTGGGTCACCCCTCCACTTT	CASSQARQGTGSPLHF
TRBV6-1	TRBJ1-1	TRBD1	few	TGTGCCAGCAGGAAAACAGGGGCGATTGAAGCTTTCTTT	CASRKTGAIEAFF
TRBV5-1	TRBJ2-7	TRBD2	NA	TGCGCCAGCAGCTGGGGACTAGCGCCTTCCTACGAGCAGTACTTC	CASSWGLAPSYEQYF